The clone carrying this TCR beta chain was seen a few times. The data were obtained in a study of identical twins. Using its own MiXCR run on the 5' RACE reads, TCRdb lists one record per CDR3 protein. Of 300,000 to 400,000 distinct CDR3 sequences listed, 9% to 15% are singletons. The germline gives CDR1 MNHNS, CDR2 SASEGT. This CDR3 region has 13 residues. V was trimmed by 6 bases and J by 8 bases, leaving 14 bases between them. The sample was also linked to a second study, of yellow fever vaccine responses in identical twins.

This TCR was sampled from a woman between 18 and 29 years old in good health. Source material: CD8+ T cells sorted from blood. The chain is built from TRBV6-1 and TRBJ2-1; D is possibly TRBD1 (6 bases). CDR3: CASSQGQKHEQFF. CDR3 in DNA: TGTGCCAGCAGCCAGGGACAAAAACATGAGCAGTTCTTC.